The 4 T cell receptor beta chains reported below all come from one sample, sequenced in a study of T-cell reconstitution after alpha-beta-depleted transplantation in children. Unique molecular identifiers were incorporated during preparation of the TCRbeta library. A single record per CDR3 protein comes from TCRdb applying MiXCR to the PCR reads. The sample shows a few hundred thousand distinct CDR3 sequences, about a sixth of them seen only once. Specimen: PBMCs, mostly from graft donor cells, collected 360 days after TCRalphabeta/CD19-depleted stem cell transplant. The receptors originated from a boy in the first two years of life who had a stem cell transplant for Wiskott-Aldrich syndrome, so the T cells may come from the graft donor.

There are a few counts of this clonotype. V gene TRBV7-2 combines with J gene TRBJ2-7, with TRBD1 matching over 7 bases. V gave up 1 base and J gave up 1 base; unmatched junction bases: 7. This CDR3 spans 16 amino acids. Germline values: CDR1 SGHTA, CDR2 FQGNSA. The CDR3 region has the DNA TGTGCCAGCAGCTTAGTTTCCACAGGGGTTTCCTACGAGCAGTACTTC. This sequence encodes CASSLVSTGVSYEQYF.

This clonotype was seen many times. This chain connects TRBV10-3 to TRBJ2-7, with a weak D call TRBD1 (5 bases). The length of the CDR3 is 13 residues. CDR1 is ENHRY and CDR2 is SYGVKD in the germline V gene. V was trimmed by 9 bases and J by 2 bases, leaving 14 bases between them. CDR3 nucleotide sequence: TGTGCCATTCTAGAGGACACGACCTACGAGCAGTACTTC. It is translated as CAILEDTTYEQYF.

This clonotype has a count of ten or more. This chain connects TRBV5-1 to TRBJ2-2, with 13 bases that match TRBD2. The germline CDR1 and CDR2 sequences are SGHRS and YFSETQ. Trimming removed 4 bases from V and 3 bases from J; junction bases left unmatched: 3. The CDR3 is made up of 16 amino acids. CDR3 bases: TGCGCCAGCAGCGGGGGACTAGCGGGACACACCGGGGAGCTGTTTTTT. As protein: CASSGGLAGHTGELFF.

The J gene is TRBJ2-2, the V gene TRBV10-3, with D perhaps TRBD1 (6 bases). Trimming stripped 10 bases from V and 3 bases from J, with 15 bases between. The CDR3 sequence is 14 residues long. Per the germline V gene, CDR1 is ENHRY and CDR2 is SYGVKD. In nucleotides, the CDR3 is TGTGCCACCCTGTGGGGGCTGGACACCGGGGAGCTGTTTTTT. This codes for CATLWGLDTGELFF.